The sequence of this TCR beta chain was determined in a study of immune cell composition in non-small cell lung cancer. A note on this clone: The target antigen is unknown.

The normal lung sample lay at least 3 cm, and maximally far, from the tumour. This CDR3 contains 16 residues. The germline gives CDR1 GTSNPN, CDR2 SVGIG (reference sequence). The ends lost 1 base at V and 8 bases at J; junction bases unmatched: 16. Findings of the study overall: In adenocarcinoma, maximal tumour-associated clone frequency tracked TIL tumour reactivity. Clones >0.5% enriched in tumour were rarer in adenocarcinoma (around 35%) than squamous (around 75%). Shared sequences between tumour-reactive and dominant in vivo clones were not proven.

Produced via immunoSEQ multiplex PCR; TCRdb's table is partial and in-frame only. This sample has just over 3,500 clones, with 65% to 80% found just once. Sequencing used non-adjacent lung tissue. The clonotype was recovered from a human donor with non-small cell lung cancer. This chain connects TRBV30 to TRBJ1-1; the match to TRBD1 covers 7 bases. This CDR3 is CAWSARRDSPTREAFF. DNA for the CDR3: TGTGCCTGGAGTGCCCGGCGGGACAGCCCTACCCGAGAAGCTTTCTTT. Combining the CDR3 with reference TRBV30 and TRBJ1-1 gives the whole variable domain SQTIHQWPATLVQPVGSPLSLECTVEGTSNPNLYWYRQAAGRGLQLLFYSVGIGQISSEVPQNLSASRPQDRQFILSSKKLLLSDSGFYLCAWSARRDSPTREAFFGQGTRLTVV.